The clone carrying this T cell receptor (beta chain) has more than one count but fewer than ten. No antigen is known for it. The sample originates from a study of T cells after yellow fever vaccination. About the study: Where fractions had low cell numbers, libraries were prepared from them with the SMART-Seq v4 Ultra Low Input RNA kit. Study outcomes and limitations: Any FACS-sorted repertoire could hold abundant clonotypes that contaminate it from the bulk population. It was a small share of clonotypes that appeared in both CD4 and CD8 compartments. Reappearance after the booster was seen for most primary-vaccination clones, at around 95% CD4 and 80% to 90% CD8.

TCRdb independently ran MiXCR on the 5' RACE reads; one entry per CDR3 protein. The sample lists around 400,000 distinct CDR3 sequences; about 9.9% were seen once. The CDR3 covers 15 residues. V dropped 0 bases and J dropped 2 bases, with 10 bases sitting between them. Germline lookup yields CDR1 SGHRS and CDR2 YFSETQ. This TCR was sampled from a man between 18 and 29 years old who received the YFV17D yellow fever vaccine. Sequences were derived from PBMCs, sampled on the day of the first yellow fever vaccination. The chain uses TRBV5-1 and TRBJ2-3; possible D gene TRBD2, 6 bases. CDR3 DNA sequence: TGCGCCAGCAGCTTGGGGGACTCCTACACAGATACGCAGTATTTT. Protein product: CASSLGDSYTDTQYF.